This T cell receptor beta chain is drawn from a study of regulatory T cells in long-lasting Graves disease. Construction of TCR beta libraries relied on iRepertoire HTBI primers and on Arm-PCR targeting CDR3 regions. Each CDR3 protein is one row after TCRdb ran MiXCR on the multiplex PCR reads. The table shows 510,000 or so distinct CDR3 sequences, with 12% occurring only once. V lost 11 bases to trimming and J lost 5 bases; unmatched junction nucleotides: 11. Germline lookup yields CDR1 LNHDA and CDR2 SQIVND (reference sequence). The CDR3 covers 15 residues. This clonotype occurred a few times. Time point: newly diagnosed GD, antithyroid drugs for less than 3 months. PBMCs provided the RNA from which the TCR library was made. Recruitment took place at an endocrinology department in Xi'an, China. These data are also associated with another study on T cells in Graves' hyperthyroidism and ophthalmopathy. As reported in that work: By a 13 V-J model, ophthalmopathy was set apart from stable hyperthyroidism. Ophthalmopathy was model-predicted a median roughly 6.3 months pre-onset.

V gene TRBV19 combines with J gene TRBJ2-1; 11 bases fit TRBD2. This clonotype was obtained from a woman aged 30 to 39 with Graves disease. The material was peripheral blood mononuclear cells (PBMCs), obtained at new diagnosis, from a patient treated with antithyroid drugs. The CDR3 coding sequence is TGTGCCCAAGTAGTGACTAGCGGGACGAACAATGAGCAGTTCTTC. Its protein product is CAQVVTSGTNNEQFF.